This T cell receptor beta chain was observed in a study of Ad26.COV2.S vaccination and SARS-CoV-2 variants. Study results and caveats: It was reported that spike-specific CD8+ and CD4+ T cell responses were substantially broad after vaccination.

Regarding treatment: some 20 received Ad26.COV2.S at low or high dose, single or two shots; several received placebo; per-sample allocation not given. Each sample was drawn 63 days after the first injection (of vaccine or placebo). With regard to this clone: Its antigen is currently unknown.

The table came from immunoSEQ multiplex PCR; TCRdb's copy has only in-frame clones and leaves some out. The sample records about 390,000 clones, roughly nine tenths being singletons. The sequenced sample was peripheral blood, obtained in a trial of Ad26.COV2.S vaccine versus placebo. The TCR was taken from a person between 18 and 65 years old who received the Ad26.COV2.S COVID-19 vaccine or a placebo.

The CDR3 reads CASSQDIGSRDHEKLFF. CDR3 nucleotide sequence: TGCGCCAGCAGCCAAGATATCGGTAGCAGGGATCATGAAAAACTGTTTTTT. V usage is TRBV4-1 and J usage is TRBJ1-4, with a tentative D call TRBD1 (5 bases). CDR3 length equals 17 residues. Trimming removed 0 bases from V and 6 bases from J, with 17 bases in between. Per the germline V gene, CDR1 is MGHRA and CDR2 is YSYEKL.